This T cell receptor beta chain appears in the sequencing data of a study of T cell changes during pregnancy in multiple sclerosis. Sequencing used immunoSEQ multiplex PCR; TCRdb keeps in-frame clones, though not all of them. Among about 47,000 clones listed, about 91% were seen once. The CDR3 length is 15 residues. CDR1 is MNHEY and CDR2 is SVGAGI in the germline V gene. Between the trimmed V and J ends, which lost 6 bases and 4 bases, there was a span of 18 bases. The input for sequencing was peripheral blood, taken after pregnancy. The TCR sequence derives from a female donor with multiple sclerosis, enrolled in a pregnancy study. This chain links TRBV6-5 with TRBJ1-2; the D gene is possibly TRBD1 (5 bases). The CDR3 sequence: CASSSQSDTSYGYTF. The CDR3 DNA sequence: TGTGCCAGCAGCTCCCAGTCGGACACATCCTATGGCTACACCTTC.